Listed here are 26 T cell receptor beta chains from one sample, sequenced in a study of blood T cell repertoires in COVID-19. Measured with immunoSEQ multiplex PCR; TCRdb has only the in-frame clones, and not every one. The sample yields roughly 180,000 clones, roughly 85% seen once. Sequencing was performed on PBMCs or T cells enriched from blood (not recorded which). All receptors derive from a man in his 60s who had recovered from COVID-19.

The V and J genes are TRBV6-2 or TRBV6-3 and TRBJ1-1, with 9 bases matching TRBD1. The length of the CDR3 is 13 residues. V shed 5 bases and J 6 bases; nucleotides not matched to a gene: 4. Germline assignment: CDR1 MNHEY and CDR2 SVGEGT. CDR3 region: CASSQDRGPEAFF. DNA of the CDR3: TGTGCCAGCAGTCAGGACAGGGGTCCTGAAGCTTTCTTT.

This clone was counted a few times. J is TRBJ1-4 and V is TRBV5-5, with a tentative D call TRBD1 (5 bases). Trimming pared 2 bases from V and 8 bases from J, leaving 19 bases between. This CDR3 contains 16 residues. From germline, CDR1 is SGHKS and CDR2 YYEKEE (reference sequence). Written as DNA, the CDR3 is TGTGCCAGCAGCTTAGTAGGGGCCACTCAAGGGGAAAAACTGTTTTTT. As protein: CASSLVGATQGEKLFF.

This rearrangement joins TRBV12-3 or TRBV12-4 to TRBJ1-5; perhaps TRBD1 as D (5 bases). The CDR3 consists of 13 residues. Trimming took off 1 base at V and 6 bases at J, with 7 bases between the two ends. The CDR3 DNA sequence: TGTGCCAGCAGTTTAGATAGGGGTCAGCCCCAGCATTTT. It specifies CASSLDRGQPQHF.

This chain links TRBV9 with TRBJ2-1, with 7 bases fitting TRBD1. This CDR3 is built from 13 residues. V gave up 0 bases and J gave up 15 bases; unmatched junction bases: 9. CDR1 and CDR2 (germline): SGDLS, YYNGEE. DNA for the CDR3: TGTGCCAGCAGCGTAGCACCGGACAGGTCTACGTTCTTC. Translated: CASSVAPDRSTFF.

The chain has TRBV10-3 and TRBJ1-2, with 9 bases matching TRBD1. The CDR3 covers 14 residues. Germline V lookup: CDR1 ENHRY, CDR2 SYGVKD. V trimming: 3 bases; J trimming: 4 bases; junction bases outside the gene matches: 3. The CDR3 region is CAISDRQGVYGYTF. DNA of the CDR3: TGTGCCATCAGTGACCGACAGGGGGTCTATGGCTACACCTTC.

The chain combines TRBV27 with TRBJ1-6, with D perhaps matching TRBD1 (6 bases). Trimming cost V 3 bases and J 8 bases, with 14 bases left between them. The CDR3 runs to 15 residues. Germline lookup yields CDR1 MNHEY and CDR2 SMNVEV (reference sequence). The CDR3 sequence: CASSLKQGWDSPLHF. In nucleotides, the CDR3 is TGTGCCAGCAGTTTGAAACAGGGATGGGATTCACCCCTCCACTTT.

The chain combines TRBV28 with TRBJ1-4, with unresolved D. Germline V gives CDR1 MDHEN, CDR2 SYDVKM. The germline V and J ends were trimmed by 3 bases and 10 bases, with 9 bases remaining between them. This CDR3 contains 12 residues. CDR3 coding DNA: TGTGCCAGCAGTTTGCCCGCAGGAAAACTGTTTTTT. Translated, it gives CASSLPAGKLFF.

The chain recombines TRBV18 with TRBJ1-4; perhaps TRBD1 as D (5 bases). The length of the CDR3 is 18 residues. Trimming took 1 base from V and 6 from J, leaving 21 bases between them. The germline V gene encodes CDR1 KGHSH and CDR2 LQKENI. This CDR3 reads CASSPLGPGGAWDEKLFF. CDR3 sequence (DNA): TGTGCCAGCTCACCACTCGGTCCTGGCGGGGCGTGGGATGAAAAACTGTTTTTT.

J is TRBJ1-2 and V is TRBV5-6, with 10 bases lining up with TRBD1. CDR3 length equals 15 residues. The junction had 8 bases not matched to a gene; V was cut back by 4 bases and J by 5 bases. In germline, CDR1 is SGHDT, CDR2 YYEEEE. The CDR3: CASSAYADRGYGYTF. CDR3 sequence (DNA): TGTGCCAGCAGCGCGTACGCGGACAGGGGGTATGGCTACACCTTC.

V and J are TRBV20-1 and TRBJ1-6; D is unclear. Germline CDR1 and CDR2: DFQATT and SNEGSKA (reference sequence). V shed 3 bases and J shed 5 bases, with 11 bases lying between them. The CDR3 runs 14 residues. The CDR3 coding sequence is TGCAGTGCTAGTGATGTACGGGATAATTCACCCCTCCACTTT. Translated: CSASDVRDNSPLHF.

Remarks on this clone: A read error may produce the germline difference seen at one junction end. This chain joins TRBV7-7 and TRBJ2-2; D uncertain. This CDR3 contains 15 residues. The germline V gene has CDR1 SSHAT and CDR2 FNYEAQ (reference sequence). Here the CDR3 reads CASSFQRVNTGELFF. CDR3 coding DNA: TGTGCTAGCAGCTTCCAACGCGTGAACACCGGGGAGCTGTTTTTT.

The CDR3 nucleotides are TGTGCCAGCAGCTTAAGTGTGGGAGCGAACTTCAATGAGCAGTTCTTC. Protein sequence: CASSLSVGANFNEQFF. The chain has TRBV7-3 and TRBJ2-1; D is perhaps TRBD2 (5 bases). There are 16 residues in the CDR3. V was clipped by 1 base and J by 6 bases, with 16 bases between them. The germline V gene encodes CDR1 SGHTA and CDR2 FQGTGA.

J is TRBJ1-5 and V is TRBV5-5; D is undetermined. Per the germline V gene, CDR1 is SGHKS and CDR2 is YYEKEE (reference sequence). The CDR3 spans 15 residues. The V gene lost 7 bases and the J gene lost 1 base, with 15 bases spanning the gap. Written as DNA, the CDR3 is TGTGCCAGCGCCCCAGTGCCCGGGAGCAATCAGCCCCAGCATTTT. Its translation: CASAPVPGSNQPQHF.

This clone was detected only once. This sequence joins TRBV4-2 and TRBJ2-2; TRBD2 matches at 9 bases. This CDR3 has 16 residues. Germline values: CDR1 LGHNA, CDR2 YNFKEQ. V lost 3 bases, J lost 1 base, and 3 bases stayed unmatched. DNA for the CDR3: TGTGCCAGCAGCCAGACTAGCGGAGAGAACACCGGGGAGCTGTTTTTT. Protein: CASSQTSGENTGELFF.

The J gene is TRBJ2-1, the V gene TRBV24-1; 11 nucleotides line up with TRBD1. With 4 bases clipped from V and 13 bases from J, the junction kept 20 bases outside the gene matches. The length of the CDR3 is 18 residues. The germline V gene encodes CDR1 KGHDR and CDR2 SFDVKD. CDR3 sequence: CATSDRTGTGGRLPLQFF. DNA for the CDR3: TGTGCCACCAGTGACCGAACCGGGACAGGGGGTCGCCTGCCCCTTCAGTTCTTC.

The chain joins TRBV11-1 to TRBJ2-5; 9 nucleotides match TRBD1. Unmatched junction bases numbered 7, after V lost 1 base and J lost 4 bases. The CDR3 has 16 residues. Germline CDR1 is SGHAT and CDR2 is FQDESV (reference sequence). The CDR3, as DNA: TGTGCCAGCAGCTTAGGGTCACAGGGGGCCGCAGAGACCCAGTACTTC. It is translated as CASSLGSQGAAETQYF.

V gene TRBV6-5 combines with J gene TRBJ1-6; tentative D call: TRBD1 (6 bases). The CDR3 covers 16 residues. V was trimmed by 2 bases and J by 2 bases, leaving 10 bases between them. Germline-derived CDR1 and CDR2 are MNHEY and SVGAGI. The CDR3 protein is CASSYDGTPYNSPLHF. CDR3 sequence (DNA): TGTGCCAGCAGTTACGACGGGACACCCTATAATTCACCCCTCCACTTT.

This chain connects TRBV19 to TRBJ2-1; 10 bases are a match to TRBD2. In germline, CDR1 is LNHDA, CDR2 SQIVND (reference sequence). The CDR3 covers 15 residues. V lost 5 bases, J lost 2 bases, and 3 bases stayed unmatched. CDR3 in amino acids: CASSVAGGAYNEQFF. In DNA form, the CDR3 reads TGTGCCAGTAGTGTAGCGGGGGGAGCCTACAATGAGCAGTTCTTC.

This clone appeared a single time. The chain uses TRBV11-2 and TRBJ2-3; tentative D call: TRBD2 (6 bases). Trimming removed 5 bases at V and 2 bases at J, with 11 bases between. CDR1 is SGHAT, CDR2 FQNNGV, per germline. CDR3 length equals 14 residues. CDR3 amino acids: CASSVTRTTDTQYF. Written as DNA, the CDR3 is TGTGCCAGCAGCGTGACTAGAACCACAGATACGCAGTATTTT.

V usage is TRBV5-4 and J usage is TRBJ2-2; tentatively, D is TRBD1 (6 bases). CDR1 and CDR2 (germline): SGHNT, YYREEE (reference sequence). V was pared by 0 bases and J by 7 bases, with 16 bases between. The length of the CDR3 is 16 residues. The CDR3 protein is CASSLAKGQLVGELFF. CDR3 sequence (DNA): TGTGCCAGCAGCTTGGCCAAAGGACAGTTGGTCGGGGAGCTGTTTTTT.

This chain uses TRBV5-8 with TRBJ1-6; 11 bases align to TRBD1. Unmatched junction bases numbered 2, after V lost 4 bases and J lost 8 bases. The length of the CDR3 is 14 residues. CDR1 and CDR2 (germline): SGHTS, YDEGEE. CDR3 sequence (DNA): TGTGCCAGCAGCGAGGACAGGGGGCATTCACCCCTCCACTTT. This sequence encodes CASSEDRGHSPLHF.

This chain connects TRBV9 to TRBJ2-3, with 14 bases fitting TRBD2. This CDR3 has 17 amino acids. Trimming cost V 3 bases and J 3 bases; bases outside gene matches: 6. Germline assignment: CDR1 SGDLS and CDR2 YYNGEE. CDR3 region: CASSAKGLAGVTDTQYF. DNA of the CDR3: TGTGCCAGCAGCGCAAAGGGACTAGCGGGAGTGACAGATACGCAGTATTTT.

The CDR3 reads CASSGDRGSQPQHF. The CDR3 DNA reads as TGTGCCAGCAGTGGGGACAGGGGGAGTCAGCCCCAGCATTTT. The V gene is TRBV28, the J gene TRBJ1-5; the match to TRBD1 covers 11 bases. J gave up 6 bases and V 5 bases, and 3 bases lay outside the gene matches. CDR3 length equals 14 residues. Looked up from germline, CDR1 is MDHEN and CDR2 is SYDVKM.

In this sample, this clone turned up a few times. V and J are TRBV12-3 or TRBV12-4 and TRBJ2-7, with a weak D call TRBD1 (6 bases). The CDR3 sequence is 13 residues long. V was shortened by 7 bases and J by 4 bases, with 14 bases between the two germline ends. CDR3 DNA: TGTGCCAGCACCCAATCAGGGGTTTACGAGCAGTACTTC. Translating gives CASTQSGVYEQYF.

The chain is built from TRBV7-2 and TRBJ2-5, with 10 bases matching TRBD2. Germline loops: CDR1 SGHTA, CDR2 FQGNSA. V lost 1 base and J lost 5; bases outside the gene matches: 7. This CDR3 spans 16 amino acids. CDR3 region: CASSLGLAGAQETQYF. Written as DNA, the CDR3 is TGTGCCAGCAGCTTAGGGCTAGCGGGAGCCCAGGAGACCCAGTACTTC.

The chain combines TRBV6-5 with TRBJ2-2; possible D gene TRBD2, 5 bases. The germline CDR1 and CDR2 sequences are MNHEY and SVGAGI. The CDR3 sequence is 15 residues long. V lost 2 bases and J 7 bases, leaving 14 bases between the germline ends. The CDR3 reads CASSYTHVAGGELFF. The CDR3 DNA reads as TGTGCCAGCAGTTACACCCATGTTGCGGGCGGGGAGCTGTTTTTT.